A selection of T cell receptor beta chains follows, all from one sample in a study of cytomegalovirus exposure and HLA in healthy donors. Assay used: immunoSEQ multiplex PCR; TCRdb lists only in-frame clones, some missing. The sample yields about 140,000 clones, around three quarters seen once. Sequences were obtained from PBMCs. The receptors here all came from a man aged 25 to 40 in good health and CMV-seronegative. The CDR3 runs from the conserved cysteine through the conserved F or W. Fields, in order: CDR3 length, clone size, D gene, J gene, V gene, CDR3 protein, CDR3 DNA. The D gene is left open where the match is weak. The size entry is marked missing in some rows and otherwise reads once, few, many or a size class.

cdr3_length: 16
clone_size: -
d_call: TRBD1
j_call: TRBJ2-7
v_call: TRBV5-1
cdr3_aa: CASSLNLGGSYYEQYF
cdr3_nt: TGCGCCAGCAGCCTAAACCTAGGGGGCTCTTACTACGAGCAGTACTTC

cdr3_length: 17
clone_size: -
d_call: TRBD2
j_call: TRBJ2-7
v_call: TRBV5-6
cdr3_aa: CASSFFHGLAGGYEQYF
cdr3_nt: TGTGCCAGCAGCTTCTTTCATGGCCTAGCGGGGGGCTACGAGCAGTACTTC

cdr3_length: 14
clone_size: -
d_call: -
j_call: TRBJ2-5
v_call: TRBV7-2
cdr3_aa: CAPYPHSQRETQYF
cdr3_nt: TGTGCCCCCTACCCCCATTCTCAACGGGAGACCCAGTACTTC

cdr3_length: 17
clone_size: -
d_call: -
j_call: TRBJ1-1
v_call: TRBV18
cdr3_aa: CASSTNRGRGGGTEAFF
cdr3_nt: TGTGCCAGCTCAACCAACCGTGGCAGGGGAGGGGGCACTGAAGCTTTCTTT

cdr3_length: 15
clone_size: -
d_call: TRBD2
j_call: TRBJ2-7
v_call: TRBV6-5
cdr3_aa: CASRREASGSYEQYF
cdr3_nt: TGTGCCAGCAGACGGGAGGCTAGCGGTTCCTACGAGCAGTACTTC

cdr3_length: 15
clone_size: -
d_call: TRBD1
j_call: TRBJ2-2
v_call: TRBV4-2
cdr3_aa: CASSQGTGNTGELFF
cdr3_nt: TGTGCCAGCAGCCAAGGGACAGGGAACACCGGGGAGCTGTTTTTT

cdr3_length: 15
clone_size: -
d_call: -
j_call: TRBJ2-5
v_call: TRBV11-2
cdr3_aa: CASSLGSGRPETQYF
cdr3_nt: TGTGCCAGCAGCTTAGGTAGCGGTCGCCCAGAGACCCAGTACTTC

cdr3_length: 15
clone_size: -
d_call: TRBD1
j_call: TRBJ1-1
v_call: TRBV5-1
cdr3_aa: CASSLAEAGGTEAFF
cdr3_nt: TGCGCCAGCAGCTTGGCCGAGGCAGGGGGGACTGAAGCTTTCTTT

cdr3_length: 11
clone_size: -
d_call: -
j_call: TRBJ2-5
v_call: TRBV2
cdr3_aa: CASSDSRTQYF
cdr3_nt: TGTGCCAGCAGTGATAGTCGGACCCAGTACTTC

cdr3_length: 12
clone_size: few
d_call: -
j_call: TRBJ2-2
v_call: TRBV6-6
cdr3_aa: CASSIAPGELFF
cdr3_nt: TGTGCCAGCAGTATAGCGCCCGGGGAGCTGTTTTTT

cdr3_length: 13
clone_size: -
d_call: TRBD1
j_call: TRBJ2-7
v_call: TRBV5-1
cdr3_aa: CASTPDRGYEQYF
cdr3_nt: TGCGCCAGCACCCCGGACAGGGGCTACGAGCAGTACTTC

cdr3_length: 15
clone_size: -
d_call: TRBD1
j_call: TRBJ2-1
v_call: TRBV27
cdr3_aa: CASSLSRGRHNEQFF
cdr3_nt: TGTGCCAGCAGTTTGTCCAGGGGGCGGCACAATGAGCAGTTCTTC

cdr3_length: 13
clone_size: -
d_call: -
j_call: TRBJ1-2
v_call: TRBV4-1
cdr3_aa: CASSQDRVCGYTF
cdr3_nt: TGCGCCAGCAGCCAAGACAGGGTCTGTGGCTACACCTTC

cdr3_length: 13
clone_size: few
d_call: -
j_call: TRBJ1-1
v_call: TRBV30
cdr3_aa: CAWSGRGLSEAFF
cdr3_nt: TGTGCCTGGAGTGGCCGGGGTCTATCTGAAGCTTTCTTT

cdr3_length: 15
clone_size: -
d_call: -
j_call: TRBJ2-3
v_call: TRBV5-1
cdr3_aa: CASSLIETGTDTQYF
cdr3_nt: TGCGCCAGCAGCCTCATCGAGACAGGCACAGATACGCAGTATTTT

cdr3_length: 12
clone_size: -
d_call: -
j_call: TRBJ2-3
v_call: TRBV1
cdr3_aa: CTSSPGTDTQYF
cdr3_nt: TGCACCAGCAGCCCAGGAACGGATACGCAGTATTTT

cdr3_length: 14
clone_size: -
d_call: -
j_call: TRBJ2-7
v_call: TRBV10-3
cdr3_aa: CAISETRSSYEQYF
cdr3_nt: TGTGCCATCAGTGAGACACGGAGCTCCTACGAGCAGTACTTC

cdr3_length: 16
clone_size: -
d_call: -
j_call: TRBJ2-4
v_call: TRBV5-4
cdr3_aa: CASSLGDIIAKNIQYF
cdr3_nt: TGTGCCAGCAGCCTCGGGGACATCATAGCCAAAAACATTCAGTACTTC

cdr3_length: 17
clone_size: few
d_call: TRBD1
j_call: TRBJ1-3
v_call: TRBV6-1
cdr3_aa: CASSEALWTGGGNTIYF
cdr3_nt: TGTGCCAGCAGTGAAGCGTTGTGGACAGGGGGTGGAAACACCATATATTTT

cdr3_length: 15
clone_size: -
d_call: -
j_call: TRBJ2-2
v_call: TRBV7-7
cdr3_aa: CASSLQQGNTGELFF
cdr3_nt: TGTGCTAGCAGCTTACAGCAGGGGAACACCGGGGAGCTGTTTTTT

cdr3_length: 17
clone_size: once
d_call: TRBD2
j_call: TRBJ2-1
v_call: TRBV5-4
cdr3_aa: CASSFRWVAGSYNEQFF
cdr3_nt: TGTGCCAGCAGCTTCCGCTGGGTAGCGGGATCCTACAATGAGCAGTTCTTC

cdr3_length: 14
clone_size: few
d_call: -
j_call: TRBJ1-2
v_call: TRBV4-1
cdr3_aa: CASSQAVGLYGYTF
cdr3_nt: TGCGCCAGCAGCCAAGCGGTGGGGCTCTATGGCTACACCTTC

cdr3_length: 14
clone_size: -
d_call: TRBD1
j_call: TRBJ1-2
v_call: TRBV5-1
cdr3_aa: CASSSADRVNGYTF
cdr3_nt: TGCGCCAGCAGCTCGGCGGACAGGGTAAATGGCTACACCTTC

cdr3_length: 14
clone_size: -
d_call: TRBD1
j_call: TRBJ1-1
v_call: TRBV5-1
cdr3_aa: CASSPGTGNEEAFF
cdr3_nt: TGCGCCAGCAGCCCCGGGACAGGGAATGAAGAAGCTTTCTTT

cdr3_length: 16
clone_size: few
d_call: TRBD1
j_call: TRBJ1-2
v_call: TRBV4-1
cdr3_aa: CASSQAQRDRGYGYTF
cdr3_nt: TGCGCCAGCAGCCAAGCACAAAGGGACAGGGGCTATGGCTACACCTTC

cdr3_length: 13
clone_size: -
d_call: -
j_call: TRBJ2-7
v_call: TRBV6-1
cdr3_aa: CASSGDRTYEQYF
cdr3_nt: TGTGCCAGCAGTGGCGACAGGACCTACGAGCAGTACTTC

cdr3_length: 18
clone_size: -
d_call: TRBD2
j_call: TRBJ2-7
v_call: TRBV4-1
cdr3_aa: CASSQIPVLAGRSYEQYF
cdr3_nt: TGCGCCAGCAGCCAAATCCCCGTTCTAGCGGGTCGATCCTACGAGCAGTACTTC

cdr3_length: 14
clone_size: many
d_call: -
j_call: TRBJ2-7
v_call: TRBV6-1
cdr3_aa: CASSPFDNSYEQYF
cdr3_nt: TGTGCCAGCAGCCCCTTTGACAACTCCTACGAGCAGTACTTC

cdr3_length: 15
clone_size: -
d_call: TRBD1
j_call: TRBJ1-1
v_call: TRBV10-3
cdr3_aa: CAISVGQGTWTEAFF
cdr3_nt: TGTGCCATCAGTGTAGGACAGGGGACGTGGACTGAAGCTTTCTTT

cdr3_length: 15
clone_size: -
d_call: TRBD2
j_call: TRBJ2-3
v_call: TRBV28
cdr3_aa: CASSFRRGDTDTQYF
cdr3_nt: TGTGCCAGCAGTTTTCGGCGGGGGGACACAGATACGCAGTATTTT

cdr3_length: 16
clone_size: -
d_call: TRBD1
j_call: TRBJ1-3
v_call: TRBV5-1
cdr3_aa: CASSSTGQGAGNTIYF
cdr3_nt: TGCGCCAGCAGCTCGACGGGACAGGGCGCCGGAAACACCATATATTTT

cdr3_length: 17
clone_size: -
d_call: -
j_call: TRBJ1-5
v_call: TRBV4-1
cdr3_aa: CASSLSGDSYSNQPQHF
cdr3_nt: TGCGCCAGCAGCCTTAGTGGGGACTCCTATAGCAATCAGCCCCAGCATTTT

cdr3_length: 14
clone_size: -
d_call: -
j_call: TRBJ2-2
v_call: TRBV19
cdr3_aa: CASNHLGGAGELFF
cdr3_nt: TGTGCCAGTAACCATCTAGGTGGTGCCGGGGAGCTGTTTTTT

cdr3_length: 15
clone_size: -
d_call: TRBD1
j_call: TRBJ2-5
v_call: TRBV18
cdr3_aa: CASSPIPTGGETQYF
cdr3_nt: TGTGCCAGCTCACCAATACCGACAGGGGGGGAGACCCAGTACTTC

cdr3_length: 17
clone_size: few
d_call: -
j_call: TRBJ1-4
v_call: TRBV21-1
cdr3_aa: CASSTKQGAETNEKLFF
cdr3_nt: TGTGCCAGCAGCACCAAACAGGGGGCAGAGACTAATGAAAAACTGTTTTTT

cdr3_length: 13
clone_size: -
d_call: -
j_call: TRBJ1-5
v_call: TRBV29-1
cdr3_aa: CSVEVVPSQPQHF
cdr3_nt: TGCAGCGTTGAAGTGGTACCTAGTCAGCCCCAGCATTTT

cdr3_length: 14
clone_size: -
d_call: TRBD1
j_call: TRBJ2-5
v_call: TRBV5-1
cdr3_aa: CASSLRGQGQTVDF
cdr3_nt: TGCGCCAGCAGCTTGAGGGGACAGGGTCAGACCGTAGACTTC

cdr3_length: 18
clone_size: -
d_call: -
j_call: TRBJ1-1
v_call: TRBV4-1
cdr3_aa: CASSQDRSTPGIGTEAFF
cdr3_nt: TGCGCCAGCAGCCAAGATCGCTCAACCCCAGGGATAGGCACTGAAGCTTTCTTT

cdr3_length: 14
clone_size: -
d_call: -
j_call: TRBJ2-3
v_call: TRBV5-5
cdr3_aa: CASSLRFLADTQYF
cdr3_nt: TGTGCCAGCAGCTTGCGATTCTTAGCAGATACGCAGTATTTT

cdr3_length: 14
clone_size: -
d_call: -
j_call: TRBJ2-3
v_call: TRBV30
cdr3_aa: CAWRTGVRKDTQYF
cdr3_nt: TGTGCCTGGAGAACGGGAGTAAGGAAAGATACGCAGTATTTT

cdr3_length: 15
clone_size: once
d_call: TRBD2
j_call: TRBJ2-1
v_call: TRBV29-1
cdr3_aa: CSVEVLAGGPYEQFF
cdr3_nt: TGCAGCGTTGAAGTACTAGCGGGGGGGCCCTATGAGCAGTTCTTC

cdr3_length: 17
clone_size: -
d_call: -
j_call: TRBJ2-3
v_call: TRBV7-9
cdr3_aa: CASSSIRNGALGDTQYF
cdr3_nt: TGTGCCAGCAGCTCGATCCGGAATGGGGCCCTGGGGGATACGCAGTATTTT

cdr3_length: 14
clone_size: few
d_call: -
j_call: TRBJ1-4
v_call: TRBV2
cdr3_aa: CASSSGPSNEKLFF
cdr3_nt: TGTGCCAGCAGTAGCGGACCCTCTAATGAAAAACTGTTTTTT

cdr3_length: 15
clone_size: once
d_call: TRBD1
j_call: TRBJ2-7
v_call: TRBV30
cdr3_aa: CAWSSGQGAIYEQYF
cdr3_nt: TGTGCCTGGAGTAGCGGACAGGGGGCGATCTACGAGCAGTACTTC

cdr3_length: 16
clone_size: -
d_call: -
j_call: TRBJ1-5
v_call: TRBV7-2
cdr3_aa: CASSLGGQGSRLSQHF
cdr3_nt: TGTGCCAGCAGCTTAGGAGGCCAGGGGTCTCGTTTGTCCCAGCATTTT

cdr3_length: 14
clone_size: -
d_call: -
j_call: TRBJ1-2
v_call: TRBV5-6
cdr3_aa: CASSLGTEVYGYTF
cdr3_nt: TGTGCCAGCAGCTTGGGGACAGAGGTCTATGGCTACACCTTC

cdr3_length: 16
clone_size: -
d_call: TRBD1
j_call: TRBJ2-2
v_call: TRBV28
cdr3_aa: CASSLGRQGAGGELFF
cdr3_nt: TGTGCCAGCAGTTTAGGGCGACAGGGAGCCGGCGGGGAGCTGTTTTTT

cdr3_length: 13
clone_size: -
d_call: TRBD2
j_call: TRBJ2-5
v_call: TRBV7-9
cdr3_aa: CASSSGLVETQYF
cdr3_nt: TGTGCCAGCAGCTCGGGACTAGTGGAGACCCAGTACTTC

cdr3_length: 17
clone_size: -
d_call: -
j_call: TRBJ2-1
v_call: TRBV28
cdr3_aa: CASFQGLGGGQWDEQFF
cdr3_nt: TGTGCCAGCTTCCAGGGACTAGGCGGGGGACAGTGGGATGAGCAGTTCTTC

cdr3_length: 17
clone_size: -
d_call: TRBD2
j_call: TRBJ2-7
v_call: TRBV10-3
cdr3_aa: CAISVRGLAESSYEQYF
cdr3_nt: TGTGCCATCAGTGTAAGGGGACTAGCTGAGAGCTCCTACGAGCAGTACTTC

cdr3_length: 16
clone_size: -
d_call: -
j_call: TRBJ2-5
v_call: TRBV15
cdr3_aa: CATSRDPQGPEETQYF
cdr3_nt: TGTGCCACCAGCAGAGACCCTCAGGGCCCCGAAGAGACCCAGTACTTC

cdr3_length: 17
clone_size: many
d_call: TRBD1
j_call: TRBJ1-1
v_call: TRBV10-3
cdr3_aa: CAISGARQGNAKAEAFF
cdr3_nt: TGTGCCATCAGTGGCGCGAGACAGGGGAATGCCAAGGCTGAAGCTTTCTTT

cdr3_length: 13
clone_size: -
d_call: -
j_call: TRBJ1-1
v_call: TRBV5-1
cdr3_aa: CASSFRGGTEAFF
cdr3_nt: TGCGCCAGCAGCTTTAGGGGAGGAACTGAAGCTTTCTTT

cdr3_length: 15
clone_size: -
d_call: -
j_call: TRBJ1-3
v_call: TRBV18
cdr3_aa: CASSPPGGSGNTIYF
cdr3_nt: TGTGCCAGCTCACCACCGGGAGGGTCTGGAAACACCATATATTTT